The T cell receptor beta chain described here comes from a study of cytomegalovirus exposure and HLA in healthy donors (dated by TCRdb to about 2017). As for the study more broadly: An earlier analysis of roughly 570 of the donors reported approximately 300 Gb of sequence data and approximately 120 million unique TCR beta sequences obtained from about 179 million T cells. About 320 gigabases of sequencing data and 70 million to 85 million unique TCR sequences were included in an early release covering 500 to 750 HLA-typed donors. Of the roughly 400 genotyped donors, 65% to 90% fell in the genetic ancestry cluster associated with self-reported Caucasian donors. The aim of the study was to test whether cataloging public T cell receptors could identify signatures of past pathogen exposure. The study used immunosequencing to profile the T cell repertoires of several hundred subjects and linked those repertoires to cytomegalovirus serostatus. In addition to the first cohort of approximately 650 subjects, a separate validation cohort of 100 to 150 different subjects was used. To predict cytomegalovirus infection status, the study brought together high-throughput TCR immunosequencing, statistical association of individual TCRs with disease status, and machine learning. In a later analysis, previously published TCR beta repertoires from 670 or so donors were re-analyzed and high-resolution HLA genotyping was added so that TCR occurrence patterns could be studied. The later analysis used no new phenotypic data to find candidate immune exposures, relying instead on TCR beta sequences and their occurrence across donors. An earlier analysis of around 580 of the donors used high-throughput TCR beta sequencing to judge whether each TCR beta V gene segment behaved as functional or pseudogenic. Donor age, sex, ethnicity and CMV serostatus were compiled together with the repertoire data. Genome-wide SNP genotypes for about 65% of the roughly 670 donors were used in a later genetic analysis, which treated that subset as a discovery cohort. All discovery cohort repertoires had been generated using a single sequencing platform. HLA typing included class I and class II loci at four-digit resolution. The number of typed donors differed by locus: about 629-630 for A, B, C, DRB1 and DQB1; 500 to 550 for DQA1; fewer than 610 for DPA1; and 450 to 480 for DPB1. Because of strong linkage in the cohort, five DR-DQ haplotypes were treated as single units for association and clustering. On average, 235,054 unique TCR beta nucleotide sequences were sequenced per donor among fewer than 500 genotyped donors of the cohort, with 15% to 20% of those sequences being non-productive.

The library came from the immunoSEQ multiplex PCR assay. For the multiplex PCR, a mixture combining 60 forward primers for TCR Vbeta segments and 13 reverse primers for TCR Jbeta segments was used. A multiplex PCR assay on genomic DNA amplified the CDR3 region of rearranged TCR beta genes. On the Illumina HiSeq System, the amplified TCR beta libraries were sequenced as 87-base-pair reads. The published analysis was carried out like this. In a later analysis, about 80 million unique TCR beta chains were counted across the 500 to 700 repertoires, and approximately 11 million of these chains were shared by at least two donors. Raw reads were error-corrected and collapsed into unique sequences with a nearest-neighbor algorithm that merged closely related sequences to remove PCR and sequencing errors. Alignment of CDR3 sequences to IMGT reference sequences was used to assign V, D and J gene segments. Each retained sequence needed at least a six-nucleotide match to both a V gene segment and a J gene segment. A rearrangement counted as productive if the CDR3 had no stop codons and remained in frame with V and J, and every other rearrangement counted as non-productive. Following IMGT convention, CDR3 was defined as the stretch from the second conserved V-encoded cysteine up to the conserved J-encoded phenylalanine. The earlier analysis of about 610 of the donors excluded any sequence lacking an unambiguous match to a single V gene segment. In an earlier analysis of 587 of the donors, V segments were called functional above 56.7% productive rearrangements and were called segregating when the between-donor standard deviation exceeded 5%. To diagnose cytomegalovirus status from the catalog of TCR beta chain sequences, a statistical classification framework was built. V and J gene assignment, in a later analysis, came from comparing TCR nucleotide sequences with IMGT/GENE-DB human TR gene sequences. A later analysis assigned CDR3 sequences and most-parsimonious VDJ recombination scenarios with the TCRdist pipeline. In a later analysis, each TCR beta chain was defined by its CDR3 amino acid sequence together with its V-gene family, and reads without a unique V-gene family were excluded. As a way to deal with suspected cross-contamination and a sequencing artifact, a later analysis dropped 500 to 700 nucleotide sequences that were highly shared and had low generation probability. In a later analysis, a clonal expansion index for each public chain was calculated from normalized within-repertoire ranks of inferred template counts. In a later analysis, generation probabilities were computed with a VDJ recombination model fitted to out-of-frame rearrangements, and the resulting probabilities were checked against IGoR. Hypergeometric tests were used in a later analysis to score TCR-TCR, TCR-HLA and TCR-CMV co-occurrence, with a repertoire-size bias correction applied to the TCR pairs. A later analysis estimated false discovery rates by permuting HLA or CMV assignments 20 times. In a later analysis, co-occurring TCRs were grouped with DBSCAN, and TCRdist sequence similarity was added when clustering was performed within HLA-allele-positive subsets. Repertoires with fewer than 30,000 or more than 120,000 public chains were left out of co-occurrence clustering, as were five repertoires with anomalous nucleotide sharing. TCRdb re-hosts the immuneACCESS table, in-frame sequences only. Its copies lack some clones; in the studies checked, an unresolved V gene accounts for under half of them, and the cause for the rest is not known. That table supplies the V and J calls and clone size; D and trimming were determined from the DNA. Within this sample are over 150,000 clones, with almost 75% of them counted one time only. The ten largest account for 3% to 3.5% of the sample.

Turning to this clone: Which antigen it targets is not known. Per-base qualities were not stored, and no clone one base away is much larger.

General conclusions and limits of the study: Roughly uniform sequencing depth across donors was assumed in presence/absence analyses, although this assumption may not hold. Cytomegalovirus status was reported to be diagnosed by the classifier with high specificity and sensitivity in both the original and validation cohorts. An association between a missense DCLRE1C variant and V-gene and J-gene trimming of TCR beta chains was found in a later genetic analysis and replicated in an independent cohort. HLA typing was unavailable for some donors at each locus, so association tests used only the typed subset. Across donors, most TCR sequences were observed very rarely, whereas some public TCRs were present in many individuals. The 87-base-pair reads could not distinguish some IMGT-functional V segments, including TRBV6-2 and TRBV6-3, so those segments were excluded. It was suggested by the authors that the approach could potentially be generalized to other disease states and immunological phenotypes. The study listed 164 TCR beta chains as associated with cytomegalovirus. Because counts were too low, approximately 15 rarely observed V segments, including chromosome 9 orphons, were excluded from the earlier analysis of 500 to 700 of the donors. In a later analysis, the rate of TCR association differed among HLA loci, with DRB1 alleles having the most associated TCRs and HLA-C alleles having the fewest. Compared with the 666-donor mean, donors in an Asian-associated ancestry cluster had fewer N-insertions in productive TCRs, according to a later genetic analysis. In an earlier analysis of about 600 of the donors, most TCR beta V segments appeared in productive rearrangements about 87% or about 30% of the time, broadly matching IMGT annotations. In a later analysis, most CMV-associated TCR beta chains were found to appear HLA-restricted, with HLA associations seemingly driven largely by CMV exposure. In a later analysis, several top co-occurrence clusters were reported to appear linked to parvovirus B19, influenza, CMV and Epstein-Barr virus. Correlated functional status among segregating V segments might reflect linkage disequilibrium, but an unknown experimental factor could not be ruled out. Immune exposure information for the cohort was limited to CMV serostatus. A later analysis found that HLA-associated TCR beta chains were more clonally expanded and had lower generation probabilities than equally common non-associated chains. At a false discovery rate of 0.05, a later analysis linked approximately 18,000 TCR beta sequences to specific HLA alleles. When HLA alleles, especially DR and DQ, strongly co-occurred, attributing TCR associations to individual alleles was difficult. In vitro tests confirmed that a few of the cytomegalovirus-associated TCR beta chains recognize cytomegalovirus antigens. A cluster of highly shared sequence variants was judged likely to be a technical artifact of the sequencing pipeline. A further reported finding was that TCR beta sequences accurately predicted the HLA-A and HLA-B alleles for most subjects in the first cohort. The cohort was sequenced for TCR beta chains only, and without alpha or paired-chain data the features that could be detected were limited.

The cohort comprised 550 to 700 healthy bone marrow donors. At the time of sampling, all cohort members were nominally healthy, though unrecorded immune exposures were likely present. The donor tested CMV seropositive, placing the donor among the 250 to 350 seropositive members of the cohort. Each donor provided a peripheral blood sample, and peripheral blood mononuclear cells were used for TCR beta sequencing. The Qiagen DNeasy Blood Extraction Kit was used to extract genomic DNA from the blood cell samples. According to the germline V gene (reference sequence), CDR1 reads MNHEY and CDR2 reads SMNVEV. The junction carries 9 bases between V and J, which are trimmed by 1 base and 2 bases respectively. The CDR3 covers 14 residues, taking in both the cysteine and the phenylalanine. Only CDR3 DNA is held: 42 bases, read in frame from base 1.

The specimen was PBMCs. In this chain, TRBV27 is recombined with TRBJ2-7; no D segment can be confidently identified. This clonotype originated in a woman aged 25 to 39 in good health and CMV-seropositive. The CDR3 is CASSLLGGPYEQYF. The nucleotides are TGTGCCAGCAGTTTATTAGGCGGCCCCTACGAGCAGTACTTC.